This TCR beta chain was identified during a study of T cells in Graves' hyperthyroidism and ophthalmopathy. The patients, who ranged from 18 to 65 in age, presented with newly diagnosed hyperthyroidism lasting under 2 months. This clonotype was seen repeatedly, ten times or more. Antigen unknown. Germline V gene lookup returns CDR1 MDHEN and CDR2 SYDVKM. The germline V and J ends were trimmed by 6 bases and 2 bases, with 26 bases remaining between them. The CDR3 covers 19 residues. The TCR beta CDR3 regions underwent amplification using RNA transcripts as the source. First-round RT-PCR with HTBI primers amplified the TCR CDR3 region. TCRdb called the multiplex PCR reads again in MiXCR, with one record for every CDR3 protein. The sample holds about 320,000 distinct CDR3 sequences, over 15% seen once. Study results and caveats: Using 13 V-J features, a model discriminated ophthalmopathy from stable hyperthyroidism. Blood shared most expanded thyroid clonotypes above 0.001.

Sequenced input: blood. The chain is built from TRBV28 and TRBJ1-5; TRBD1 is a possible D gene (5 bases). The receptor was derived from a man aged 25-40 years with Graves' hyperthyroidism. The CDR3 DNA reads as TGTGCCAGCAGCTCCACCCCTGTGGGGGTCGCTCGTGGCAATCAGCCCCAGCATTTT. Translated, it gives CASSSTPVGVARGNQPQHF.